This T cell receptor (beta chain) was profiled in a study of T cell responses to AZD1222 COVID-19 vaccine. The repertoire was sequenced with immunoSEQ multiplex PCR; TCRdb's copy has only in-frame clones and lacks some. The data hold more than 85,000 clones, with roughly 90% observed a single time. Germline CDR1 reads LGHDT; CDR2 reads YNNKEL (reference sequence). V dropped 3 bases and J dropped 2; count of bases not matched to a gene: 3. This CDR3 region has 16 residues. Specimen: peripheral blood, collected on day 0 of AZD1222 vaccination. The V and J genes are TRBV3-1 (or the pseudogene TRBV3-2) and TRBJ2-3, with 12 nucleotides matching TRBD2. This TCR was recovered from an adult in good health. CDR3 bases: TGTGCCAGCAGCCACGGACTAGCGGGACACACAGATACGCAGTATTTT. Its protein product is CASSHGLAGHTDTQYF.